This T cell receptor beta chain was observed in a study of regulatory T cells in long-lasting Graves disease. Overall study findings and caveats: Gene preferences differed: TRBV28, TRBJ1-2, TRBJ2-5 in persistent cases.

CDR3 regions were amplified by Arm-PCR using iRepertoire HTBI primers to build TCR beta libraries. In the authors' methods: Sequenced samples collectively carried under 75 TRBV and around 15 TRBJ segments. Each CDR3 protein gets one entry after TCRdb re-called the multiplex PCR reads with MiXCR. The V and J calls shown here were made by TCRdb, not taken from the authors' results. The table lists around 450,000 distinct CDR3 sequences, about 15% of them singletons, with approximately 7.6% in the top ten. Regarding this clonotype: The antigen remains unidentified.

The sample's time point: newly diagnosed GD, antithyroid drugs for less than 3 months. PBMCs provided the RNA from which the TCR library was made. Germline lookup yields CDR1 MDHEN and CDR2 SYDVKM. V lost 3 bases to trimming and J lost 4 bases; unmatched junction nucleotides: 5. The CDR3 runs 15 residues. These data are also associated with another study on T cells in Graves' hyperthyroidism and ophthalmopathy. As that study records: The HTBI set primed first-round TCR CDR3 RT-PCR.

The rearrangement links TRBV28 to TRBJ2-1; 8 nucleotides align to TRBD2. The source was peripheral blood mononuclear cells (PBMCs), collected at new diagnosis, from a patient treated with antithyroid drugs. The clonotype comes from a woman aged 40 to 55 with Graves disease. The CDR3 DNA sequence: TGTGCCAGCAGTTTCAGCGGGAGAAATTACAATGAGCAGTTCTTC. Amino acid sequence: CASSFSGRNYNEQFF.